The 13 T cell receptor beta chains below were found in one sample sequenced in a study of shared clonotypes between healthy human individuals. TCRdb's copy holds only in-frame clones and misses some; the assay was immunoSEQ multiplex PCR. The profile shows some 2,400,000 clones, more than 90% of them singletons. The sequenced material came from naive CD4+ T cells sorted from blood. Subset specified: CD45RA+ positively selected. These receptors were obtained from a young man in good health.

The rearrangement uses TRBV5-1 and TRBJ1-6; weak D call: TRBD1 (5 bases). The germline CDR1 and CDR2 sequences are SGHRS and YFSETQ. V gave up 0 bases and J gave up 10 bases, with 23 bases separating them. This CDR3 spans 18 amino acids. The CDR3 loop reads CASSLAGPAGGDGSPLHF. The CDR3 DNA reads TGCGCCAGCAGCTTGGCGGGGCCAGCGGGCGGGGATGGATCACCCCTCCACTTT.

The V call is TRBV15, the J call TRBJ1-6; D perhaps matches TRBD1 (5 bases). The CDR3 covers 14 residues. V was trimmed by 0 bases and J by 11 bases, leaving 11 bases between them. Per the germline V gene, CDR1 is LNHNV and CDR2 is YYDKDF (reference sequence). CDR3 region: CATSRDGGMTPLHF. Here the CDR3 DNA reads TGTGCCACCAGCAGAGATGGGGGGATGACACCCCTCCACTTT.

This clone was seen more than once but under ten times. The sample has other DNA sequences that encode this CDR3 too. The J gene is TRBJ2-7, the V gene TRBV5-1; tentatively, D is TRBD2 (6 bases). Per germline, CDR1 SGHRS and CDR2 YFSETQ. The V and J ends lost 4 bases and 1 base respectively, with 6 bases between them. CDR3 length: 12 residues. The DNA for the CDR3 is TGCGCCAGCAGCGGAGGGTCCTACGAGCAGTACTTC. Its protein product is CASSGGSYEQYF.

The chain is built from TRBV25-1 and TRBJ1-4, with D perhaps TRBD1 (5 bases). Germline loops: CDR1 MGHDK, CDR2 SYGVNS. V was pared by 10 bases and J by 10 bases, with 22 bases between. CDR3 size: 14 residues. CDR3: CATHLGAGWGKLFF. The CDR3 DNA reads as TGTGCCACCCATCTTGGGGCAGGGTGGGGAAAACTGTTTTTT.

This chain connects TRBV4-2 to TRBJ1-5; perhaps TRBD1 as D (6 bases). The CDR3 contains 20 residues. Germline CDR1 reads LGHNA; CDR2 reads YNFKEQ. The V gene lost 0 bases and the J gene lost 3 bases, with 24 bases spanning the gap. CDR3 sequence (DNA): TGTGCCAGCAGCCAAGATTACCTAGGCAGGGGCCTGGGTGACAATCAGCCCCAGCATTTT. Its translation: CASSQDYLGRGLGDNQPQHF.

V gene TRBV11-3 combines with J gene TRBJ1-5, with D perhaps TRBD1 (5 bases). This CDR3 contains 17 residues. Trimming pared 0 bases from V and 1 base from J, leaving 13 bases between. Germline CDR1 SGHNT, CDR2 YENEEA. CDR3 DNA: TGTGCCAGCAGCTTAGATAAGGTTACAGGAAGCAATCAGCCCCAGCATTTT. Protein product: CASSLDKVTGSNQPQHF. Looking up the rest from reference TRBV11-3 and TRBJ1-5 gives the full variable domain: EAGVVQSPRYKIIEKKQPVAFWCNPISGHNTLYWYLQNLGQGPELLIRYENEEAVDDSQLPKDRFSAERLKGVDSTLKIQPAELGDSAVYLCASSLDKVTGSNQPQHFGDGTRLSIL.

Concerning this clone itself: The same CDR3 can be traced to other DNA sequences in this sample. V is TRBV6-1 and J is TRBJ2-1; 10 nucleotides align to TRBD1. V lost 5 bases, J lost 2 bases, and 3 bases stayed unmatched. The CDR3 is 15 residues long. Germline V gives CDR1 MNHNS, CDR2 SASEGT. The CDR3 DNA reads as TGTGCCAGCAGTTTGGGACAGGGGCCCTACAATGAGCAGTTCTTC. This gives the protein CASSLGQGPYNEQFF.

The genes are TRBV30 and TRBJ2-1; D might be TRBD2 (5 bases). V lost 4 bases to trimming and J lost 15 bases, with 19 bases between them. CDR3 length: 12 amino acids. Germline assignment: CDR1 GTSNPN and CDR2 SVGIG (reference sequence). CDR3 sequence (DNA): TGTGCCTGGATCGACCTGCCCGGGAAGGCGTTCTTC. It is translated as CAWIDLPGKAFF.

The gene calls are TRBV6-1 and TRBJ2-7; D may be TRBD2 (6 bases). V was cut by 5 bases and J by 0 bases, with 8 bases left in between. This CDR3 has 13 residues. Germline V gene lookup returns CDR1 MNHNS and CDR2 SASEGT. CDR3 sequence (DNA): TGTGCCAGCAGTTGGGAGGCCTCCTACGAGCAGTACTTC. This translates into CASSWEASYEQYF.

This clone was counted a single time. Other DNA sequences within the sample encode an identical CDR3. This chain connects TRBV6-5 to TRBJ2-7, with TRBD2 identical over 14 bases. J was trimmed by 5 bases and V by 6 bases; bases with no gene match: 6. The CDR3 covers 15 residues. Germline assignment: CDR1 MNHEY and CDR2 SVGAGI. The CDR3 here is CASSRGTSGSHEQYF. CDR3 DNA: TGTGCCAGCAGCCGCGGGACTAGCGGGAGTCACGAGCAGTACTTC.

The chain recombines TRBV27 with TRBJ2-7, with 7 bases aligning to TRBD1. The CDR3 extends over 14 amino acids. Germline V gene data show CDR1 as MNHEY and CDR2 as SMNVEV (reference sequence). With V trimmed by 5 bases and J by 7 bases, 11 bases remained unmatched. CDR3 sequence reads: CASSHAGQAPEQYF. Here the CDR3 DNA reads TGTGCCAGCAGTCACGCAGGACAGGCCCCTGAGCAGTACTTC.

The count of this clone is one. The rearrangement joins TRBV5-1 to TRBJ1-2; TRBD1 matches at 7 bases. This CDR3 has 14 residues. From germline, CDR1 is SGHRS and CDR2 YFSETQ. The V gene end was trimmed by 0 bases and the J gene end by 8 bases; junction bases not matched to a gene: 7. CDR3 protein: CASSLGSDREGYTF. The CDR3 coding sequence is TGCGCCAGCAGCTTGGGGTCTGACAGGGAAGGCTACACCTTC.

The rearrangement links TRBV11-2 to TRBJ2-5; D is unclear. Trimming cost V 4 bases and J 0 bases, with 6 bases left between them. The CDR3 is 13 amino acids. Germline CDR1 and CDR2: SGHAT and FQNNGV. The CDR3 DNA reads as TGTGCCAGCAGCTCCGCGTACCAAGAGACCCAGTACTTC. Encoded protein: CASSSAYQETQYF.